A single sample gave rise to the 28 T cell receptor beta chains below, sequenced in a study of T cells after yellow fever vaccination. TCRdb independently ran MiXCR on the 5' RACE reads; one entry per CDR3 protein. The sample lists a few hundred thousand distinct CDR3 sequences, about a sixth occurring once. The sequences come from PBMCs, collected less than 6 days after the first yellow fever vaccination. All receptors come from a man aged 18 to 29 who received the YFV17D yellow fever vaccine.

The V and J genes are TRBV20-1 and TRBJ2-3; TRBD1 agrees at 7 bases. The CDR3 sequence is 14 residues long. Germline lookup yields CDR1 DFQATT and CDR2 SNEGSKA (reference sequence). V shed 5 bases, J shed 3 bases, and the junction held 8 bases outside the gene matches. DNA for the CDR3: TGCAGTGCTGAAGACAGGGTGGAAACAGATACGCAGTATTTT. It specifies CSAEDRVETDTQYF.

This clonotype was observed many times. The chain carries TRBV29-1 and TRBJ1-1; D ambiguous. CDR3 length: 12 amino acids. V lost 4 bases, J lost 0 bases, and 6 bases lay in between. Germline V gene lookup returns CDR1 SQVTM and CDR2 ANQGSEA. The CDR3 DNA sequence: TGCAGCGTTGGACGGATGAACACTGAAGCTTTCTTT. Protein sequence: CSVGRMNTEAFF. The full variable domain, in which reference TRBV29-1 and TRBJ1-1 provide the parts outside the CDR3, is SAVISQKPSRDICQRGTSLTIQCQVDSQVTMMFWYRQQPGQSLTLIATANQGSEATYESGFVIDKFPISRPNLTFSTLTVSNMSPEDSSIYLCSVGRMNTEAFFGQGTRLTVV.

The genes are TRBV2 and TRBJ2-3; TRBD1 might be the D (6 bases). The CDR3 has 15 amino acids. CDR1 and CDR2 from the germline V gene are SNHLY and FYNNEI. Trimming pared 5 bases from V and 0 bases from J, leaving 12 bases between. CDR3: CASSQQGSSTDTQYF. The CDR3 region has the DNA TGTGCCAGCAGTCAACAGGGTTCTAGCACAGATACGCAGTATTTT.

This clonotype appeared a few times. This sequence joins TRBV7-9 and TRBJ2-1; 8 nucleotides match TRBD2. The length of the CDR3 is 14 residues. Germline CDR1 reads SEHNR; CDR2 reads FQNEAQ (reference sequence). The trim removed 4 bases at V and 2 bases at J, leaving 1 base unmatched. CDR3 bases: TGTGCCAGCAGCTACGGGGGGGCCTACAATGAGCAGTTCTTC. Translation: CASSYGGAYNEQFF.

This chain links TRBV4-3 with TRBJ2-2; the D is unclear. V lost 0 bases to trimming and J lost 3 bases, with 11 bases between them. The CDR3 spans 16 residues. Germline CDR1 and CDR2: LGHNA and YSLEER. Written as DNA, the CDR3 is TGCGCCAGCAGCCAAGATTCCTCGTCGGACACCGGGGAGCTGTTTTTT. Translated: CASSQDSSSDTGELFF.

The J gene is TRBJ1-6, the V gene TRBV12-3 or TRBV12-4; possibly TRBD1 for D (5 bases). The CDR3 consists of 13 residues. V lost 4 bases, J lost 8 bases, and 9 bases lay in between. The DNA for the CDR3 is TGTGCCAGCAGTTCCAGGGTGGATTCACCCCTCCACTTT. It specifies CASSSRVDSPLHF.

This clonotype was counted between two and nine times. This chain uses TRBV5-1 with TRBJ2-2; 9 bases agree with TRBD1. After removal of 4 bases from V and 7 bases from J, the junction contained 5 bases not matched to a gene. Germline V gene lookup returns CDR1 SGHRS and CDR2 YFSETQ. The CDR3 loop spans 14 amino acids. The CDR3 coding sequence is TGCGCCAGCAGCCTGGGACAGGGAAACGGGGAGCTGTTTTTT. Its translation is CASSLGQGNGELFF.

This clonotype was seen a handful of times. CDR3 protein: CASSLGTGRITDTQYF. CDR3 coding DNA: TGTGCCAGCAGCTTAGGGACAGGGAGGATCACAGATACGCAGTATTTT. The gene calls are TRBV7-2 and TRBJ2-3; 8 nucleotides agree with TRBD1. Germline CDR1 reads SGHTA; CDR2 reads FQGNSA. V trimming: 1 base; J trimming: 2 bases; junction bases outside the gene matches: 5. CDR3 length: 16 amino acids.

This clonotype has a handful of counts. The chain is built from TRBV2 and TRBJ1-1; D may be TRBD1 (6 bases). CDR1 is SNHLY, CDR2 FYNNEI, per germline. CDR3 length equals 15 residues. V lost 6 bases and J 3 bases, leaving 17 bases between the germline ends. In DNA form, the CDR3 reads TGTGCCAGCAGCTATACGTCAAGGGGGGACACTGAAGCTTTCTTT. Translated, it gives CASSYTSRGDTEAFF. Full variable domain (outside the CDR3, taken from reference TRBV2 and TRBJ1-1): EPEVTQTPSHQVTQMGQEVILRCVPISNHLYFYWYRQILGQKVEFLVSFYNNEISEKSEIFDDQFSVERPDGSNFTLKIRSTKLEDSAMYFCASSYTSRGDTEAFFGQGTRLTVV.

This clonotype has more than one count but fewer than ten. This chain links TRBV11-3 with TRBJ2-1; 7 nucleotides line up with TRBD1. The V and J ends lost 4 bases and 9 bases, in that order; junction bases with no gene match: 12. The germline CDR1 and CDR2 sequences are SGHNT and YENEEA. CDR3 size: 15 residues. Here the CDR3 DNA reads TGTGCCAGCAGCTCCGGGACAGACTATTTCGGTGAGCAGTTCTTC. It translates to CASSSGTDYFGEQFF.

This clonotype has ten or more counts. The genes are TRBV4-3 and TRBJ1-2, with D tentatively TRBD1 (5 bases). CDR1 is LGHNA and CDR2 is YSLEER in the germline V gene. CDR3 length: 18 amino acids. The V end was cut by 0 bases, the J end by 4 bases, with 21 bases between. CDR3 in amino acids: CASSQDLFQGRSIYGYTF. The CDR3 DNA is TGCGCCAGCAGCCAAGATTTATTTCAGGGACGCTCGATCTATGGCTACACCTTC.

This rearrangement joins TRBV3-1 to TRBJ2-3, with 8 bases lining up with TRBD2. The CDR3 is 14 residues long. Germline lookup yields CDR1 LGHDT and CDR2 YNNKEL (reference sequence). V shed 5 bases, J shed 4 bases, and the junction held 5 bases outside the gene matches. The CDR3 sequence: CASSLAGKPDTQYF. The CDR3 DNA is TGTGCCAGCAGCTTAGCGGGGAAACCAGATACGCAGTATTTT.

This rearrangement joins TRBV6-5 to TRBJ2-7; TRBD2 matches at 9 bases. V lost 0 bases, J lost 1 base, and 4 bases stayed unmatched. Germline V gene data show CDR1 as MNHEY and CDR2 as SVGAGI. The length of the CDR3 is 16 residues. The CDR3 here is CASSYSASGASYEQYF. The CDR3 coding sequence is TGTGCCAGCAGTTACTCCGCTAGCGGGGCTTCCTACGAGCAGTACTTC.

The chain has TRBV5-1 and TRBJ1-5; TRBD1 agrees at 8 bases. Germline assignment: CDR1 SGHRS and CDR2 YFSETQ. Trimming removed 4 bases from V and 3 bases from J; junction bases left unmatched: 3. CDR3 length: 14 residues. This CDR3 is CASSLTGANQPQHF. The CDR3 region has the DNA TGCGCCAGCAGCCTGACAGGGGCCAATCAGCCCCAGCATTTT.

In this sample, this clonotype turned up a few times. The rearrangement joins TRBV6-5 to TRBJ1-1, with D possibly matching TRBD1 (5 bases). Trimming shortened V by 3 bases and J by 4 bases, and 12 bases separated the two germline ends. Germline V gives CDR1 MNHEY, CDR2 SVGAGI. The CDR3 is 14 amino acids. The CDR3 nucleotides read TGTGCCAGCAGTTATTACGACGGGACCACTGAAGCTTTCTTT. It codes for CASSYYDGTTEAFF.

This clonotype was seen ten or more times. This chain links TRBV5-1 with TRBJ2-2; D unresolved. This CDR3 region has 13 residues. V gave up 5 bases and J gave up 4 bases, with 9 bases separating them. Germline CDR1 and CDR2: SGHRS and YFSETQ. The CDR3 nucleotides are TGCGCCAGCAGGCCGCTTGGCACCGGGGAGCTGTTTTTT. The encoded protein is CASRPLGTGELFF.

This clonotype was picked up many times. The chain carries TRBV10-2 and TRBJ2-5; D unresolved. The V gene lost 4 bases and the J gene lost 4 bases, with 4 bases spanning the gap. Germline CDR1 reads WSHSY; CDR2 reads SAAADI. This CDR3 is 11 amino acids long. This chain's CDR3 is CASSVTETQYF. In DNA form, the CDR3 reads TGCGCCAGCAGTGTGACAGAGACCCAGTACTTC.

The CDR3 protein is CATSDLVVADGNTEAFF. The CDR3 region has the DNA TGTGCCACCAGTGATTTAGTTGTTGCCGACGGGAACACTGAAGCTTTCTTT. The chain employs TRBV24-1 and TRBJ1-1, with D unresolved. Trimming pared 1 base from V and 1 base from J, leaving 15 bases between. This CDR3 region has 17 residues. Germline V gives CDR1 KGHDR, CDR2 SFDVKD.

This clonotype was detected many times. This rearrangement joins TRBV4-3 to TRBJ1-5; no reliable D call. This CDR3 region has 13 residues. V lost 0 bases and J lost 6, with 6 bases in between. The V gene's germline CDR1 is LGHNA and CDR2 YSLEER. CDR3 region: CASSQDEGQPQHF. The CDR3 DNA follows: TGCGCCAGCAGCCAAGACGAGGGTCAGCCCCAGCATTTT.

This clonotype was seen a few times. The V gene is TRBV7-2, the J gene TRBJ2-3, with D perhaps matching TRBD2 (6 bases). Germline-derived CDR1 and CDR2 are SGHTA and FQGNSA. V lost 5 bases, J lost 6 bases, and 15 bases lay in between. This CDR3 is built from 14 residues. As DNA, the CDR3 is TGTGCCAGCAGCAACATCCCTAGCGCCGATACGCAGTATTTT. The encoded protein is CASSNIPSADTQYF.

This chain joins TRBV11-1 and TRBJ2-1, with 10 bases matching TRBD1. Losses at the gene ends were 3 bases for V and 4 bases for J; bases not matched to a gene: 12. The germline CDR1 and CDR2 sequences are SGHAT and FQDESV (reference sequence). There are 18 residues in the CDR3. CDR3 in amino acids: CASSFWTGGCCGYNEQFF. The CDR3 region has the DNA TGTGCCAGCAGCTTTTGGACAGGGGGATGTTGCGGTTACAATGAGCAGTTCTTC. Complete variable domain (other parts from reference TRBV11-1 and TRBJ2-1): EAEVAQSPRYKITEKSQAVAFWCDPISGHATLYWYRQILGQGPELLVQFQDESVVDDSQLPKDRFSAERLKGVDSTLKIQPAELGDSAMYLCASSFWTGGCCGYNEQFFGPGTRLTVL.

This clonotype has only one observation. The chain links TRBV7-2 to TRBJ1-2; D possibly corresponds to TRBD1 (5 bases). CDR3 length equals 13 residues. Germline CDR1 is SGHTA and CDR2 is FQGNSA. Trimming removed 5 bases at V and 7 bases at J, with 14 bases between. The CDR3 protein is CASSPDVGTGYTF. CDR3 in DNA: TGTGCCAGCAGCCCAGATGTGGGGACTGGCTACACCTTC. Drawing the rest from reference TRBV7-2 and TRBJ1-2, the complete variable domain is GAGVSQSPSNKVTEKGKDVELRCDPISGHTALYWYRQSLGQGLEFLIYFQGNSAPDKSGLPSDRFSAERTGGSVSTLTIQRTQQEDSAVYLCASSPDVGTGYTFGSGTRLTVV.

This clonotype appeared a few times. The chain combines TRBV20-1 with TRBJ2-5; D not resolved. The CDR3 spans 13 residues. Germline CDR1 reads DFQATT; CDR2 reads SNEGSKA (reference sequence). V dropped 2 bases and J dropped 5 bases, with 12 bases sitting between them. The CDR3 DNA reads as TGCAGTGCTAGATCAACGGTGCGGGAGACCCAGTACTTC. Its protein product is CSARSTVRETQYF.

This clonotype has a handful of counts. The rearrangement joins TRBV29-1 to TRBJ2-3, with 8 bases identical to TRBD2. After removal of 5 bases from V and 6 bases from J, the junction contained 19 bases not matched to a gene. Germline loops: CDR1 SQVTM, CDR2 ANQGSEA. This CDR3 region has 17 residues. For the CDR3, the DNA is TGCAGCGTTTCCGGGGGGGGACAACAGTTTCCTGGGGATACGCAGTATTTT. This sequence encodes CSVSGGGQQFPGDTQYF.

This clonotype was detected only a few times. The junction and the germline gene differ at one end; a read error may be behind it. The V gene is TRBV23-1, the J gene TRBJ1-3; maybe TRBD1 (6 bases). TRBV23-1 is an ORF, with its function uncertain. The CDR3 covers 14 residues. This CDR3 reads CASSPRGDRDTIYF. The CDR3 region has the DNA TGCGCCAGTAGTCCTAGGGGGGACCGGGACACCATATATTTT.

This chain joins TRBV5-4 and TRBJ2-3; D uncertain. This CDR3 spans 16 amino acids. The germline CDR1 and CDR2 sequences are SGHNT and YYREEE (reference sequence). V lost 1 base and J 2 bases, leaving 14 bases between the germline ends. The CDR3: CASSLKLSETTDTQYF. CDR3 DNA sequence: TGTGCCAGCAGCTTGAAATTATCAGAAACCACAGATACGCAGTATTTT. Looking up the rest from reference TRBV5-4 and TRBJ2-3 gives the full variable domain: ETGVTQSPTHLIKTRGQQVTLRCSSQSGHNTVSWYQQALGQGPQFIFQYYREEENGRGNFPPRFSGLQFPNYSSELNVNALELDDSALYLCASSLKLSETTDTQYFGPGTRLTVL.

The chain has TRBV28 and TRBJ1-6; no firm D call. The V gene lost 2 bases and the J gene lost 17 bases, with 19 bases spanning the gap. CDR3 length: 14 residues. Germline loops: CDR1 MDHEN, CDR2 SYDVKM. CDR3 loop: CASSLSGTGPTVHF. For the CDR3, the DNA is TGTGCCAGCAGTTTAAGCGGTACTGGACCTACGGTCCACTTT.

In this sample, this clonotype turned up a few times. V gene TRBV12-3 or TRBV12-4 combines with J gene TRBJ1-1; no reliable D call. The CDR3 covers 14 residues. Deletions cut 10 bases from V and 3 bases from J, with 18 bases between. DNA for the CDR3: TGTGCCACCCAGTTGTTCGTGGGAGACACTGAAGCTTTCTTT. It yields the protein CATQLFVGDTEAFF.